These 10 T cell receptor beta chains share one sample of origin, sequenced in a study of monozygotic twins with inflammatory bowel disease. TCRdb reprocessed the 5' RACE reads; each CDR3 protein has one entry and no DNA is given. The sample includes just over 300,000 distinct CDR3 sequences. The sequenced sample was blood. The receptors stem from a human donor with ulcerative colitis or Crohn's disease, or a healthy co-twin of an affected twin (not recorded which).

The rearrangement uses TRBV6-2 or TRBV6-3 and TRBJ2-7; with no DNA, the TCRdb D assignment of TRBD1 cannot be verified. From germline, CDR1 is MNHEY and CDR2 SVGEGT. The CDR3 has 19 amino acids. CDR3: CASSYSSGDRGRFSYEQYF.

V is TRBV2 and J is TRBJ2-5; TCRdb's assignment of TRBD1 cannot be checked, as there is no DNA. Germline assignment: CDR1 SNHLY and CDR2 FYNNEI. CDR3 length: 15 residues. The chain's CDR3 is CASRGGNLAGETQYF.

The rearrangement links TRBV7-2 to TRBJ1-2; no DNA is available, so the TRBD1 call from TCRdb remains unchecked. The CDR3 is 13 amino acids. Germline values: CDR1 SGHTA, CDR2 FQGNSA. The CDR3: CASSQQGATGYTF.

The chain uses TRBV20-1 and TRBJ2-3; absent DNA, TCRdb's TRBD1 call cannot be checked. Germline CDR1 is DFQATT and CDR2 is SNEGSKA (reference sequence). The CDR3 consists of 16 residues. This chain's CDR3 is CSARVGSGTSGDTQYF.

The rearrangement joins TRBV20-1 to TRBJ1-4; the TRBD1 assignment by TCRdb is unverifiable without DNA. Germline V gene sequence: CDR1 DFQATT, CDR2 SNEGSKA (reference sequence). The CDR3 covers 17 residues. CDR3 protein: CSARLAGQGNVNEKLFF.

The chain uses TRBV24-1 and TRBJ1-2; TCRdb gives TRBD1 as the D gene, but with no DNA this cannot be confirmed. The CDR3 totals 14 residues. In germline, CDR1 is KGHDR, CDR2 SFDVKD. The CDR3 sequence is CATSDNRGPFGYTF.

This rearrangement joins TRBV24-1 to TRBJ2-3; checking the TCRdb D call of TRBD1 is not possible without DNA. Germline values: CDR1 KGHDR, CDR2 SFDVKD. The CDR3 length is 16 residues. The CDR3 sequence is CATARGTGSGTDTQYF.

The rearrangement uses TRBV7-8 and TRBJ2-3; checking the TCRdb D call of TRBD1 is not possible without DNA. The length of the CDR3 is 13 residues. Germline CDR1 and CDR2: SGHVS and FQNEAQ. The CDR3 protein is CASSPGGVGAQYF.

This CDR3 is CASSFASTDTQYF. This rearrangement joins TRBV12-3 or TRBV12-4 to TRBJ2-3. There are 13 residues in the CDR3.

The chain couples TRBV5-5 to TRBJ1-5; TCRdb's D call of TRBD1 is untestable without DNA. Per germline, CDR1 SGHKS and CDR2 YYEKEE (reference sequence). The CDR3 runs to 14 residues. The CDR3 sequence: CASSLFTGAQPQHF. The full variable domain, its missing parts supplied by reference TRBV5-5 and TRBJ1-5, is DAGVTQSPTHLIKTRGQQVTLRCSPISGHKSVSWYQQVLGQGPQFIFQYYEKEERGRGNFPDRFSARQFPNYSSELNVNALLLGDSALYLCASSLFTGAQPQHFGDGTRLSIL.